The T cell receptor (beta chain) under discussion was sequenced for a study of identical twins. Study-wide points: Insertions were reduced in abundant cord blood beta clonotypes but not in memory repertoires.

The table lists this clonotype with a few counts. Its antigen is undetermined. The germline gives CDR1 SGDLS, CDR2 YYNGEE. This CDR3 has 18 residues. The trim removed 5 bases at V and 0 bases at J, leaving 11 bases unmatched. TCRdb re-analysed the 5' RACE reads in MiXCR, keeping a single row per CDR3 protein. The sample lists about 1.7 million distinct CDR3 sequences, around 33% occurring once. Source material: cord blood. This sequence originates from a newborn girl in good health. The chain couples TRBV9 to TRBJ2-1, with 10 nucleotides matching TRBD2. CDR3 in DNA: TGTGCCAGCAGGTATGGGGAGCGGGAGGGGAGCTCCTACAATGAGCAGTTCTTC. It encodes CASRYGEREGSSYNEQFF.